The rows below give T cell receptor beta chains drawn from one sample of a study of siplizumab effects on memory and regulatory T cells. The repertoire was sequenced with immunoSEQ multiplex PCR; TCRdb's copy has only in-frame clones and lacks some. The sample holds approximately 58,000 clones, 85% to 95% seen once. The sequenced sample consisted of CD8+ T cells sorted from blood. These receptors all stem from a human donor in good health. The CDR3 runs from the conserved cysteine through the conserved F or W. A D gene is named only where the DNA matches it firmly. Rows may omit the clone size; those that give it use once, few, many or a size class.

clone_size d_call j_call v_call cdr3_nt cdr3_aa
. TRBD2 TRBJ2-7 TRBV13 TGTGCCAGCAGAGAGCTAGCGGGGGCTAACGGAGAGCAGTACTTC CASRELAGANGEQYF
. TRBD2 TRBJ2-5 TRBV11-2 TGTGCCAGCAATCAACTAGCGGGACAAGAGACCCAGTACTTC CASNQLAGQETQYF
. . TRBJ2-1 TRBV29-1 TGCAGCGCCACCGCCGGAACTTCCTACAATGAGCAGTTCTTC CSATAGTSYNEQFF
. . TRBJ2-1 TRBV19 TGTGCCAGTAGTTATAGCGGAAATTCCTACAATGAGCAGTTCTTC CASSYSGNSYNEQFF
. . TRBJ2-7 TRBV4-1 TGCGCCAGCAGCCAAGATTTTCGGGACTCCTACGAGCAGTACTTC CASSQDFRDSYEQYF
once . TRBJ2-5 TRBV9 TGTGCCAGCAGCGTATGGGCAACATCGGAGACCCAGTACTTC CASSVWATSETQYF
. TRBD2 TRBJ2-7 TRBV11-2 TGTGCCAGCAGCTCAGGGACTAGTAACCACGAGCAGTACTTC CASSSGTSNHEQYF
. . TRBJ2-7 TRBV9 TGTGCCAGCAGCGCGACGGGGGGCGACGAGCAGTACTTC CASSATGGDEQYF
. TRBD2 TRBJ2-3 TRBV6-5 TGTGCCAGCAGTTACCGGACTAGCGGGAGTGCAGATACGCAGTATTTT CASSYRTSGSADTQYF
. . TRBJ2-1 TRBV6-5 TGTGCCAGCAGTCTAGCGCGCTACAATGAGCAGTTCTTC CASSLARYNEQFF
. TRBD1 TRBJ2-7 TRBV27 TGTGCCAGCAGGTGGACAGGGAGCTCCTACGAGCAGTACTTC CASRWTGSSYEQYF
. TRBD1 TRBJ2-2 TRBV7-3 TGTGCCAGCAGCTCGACAGGGGGAACCGGGGAGCTGTTTTTT CASSSTGGTGELFF
once . TRBJ2-1 TRBV10-3 TGTGCCATCAGTACCCCAGGAAAGAGCTCCTACAATGAGCAGTTCTTC CAISTPGKSSYNEQFF
. . TRBJ2-1 TRBV29-1 TGCAGCGTCGAACCTGGGGGCTATGAGCAGTTCTTC CSVEPGGYEQFF
. . TRBJ1-2 TRBV15 TGTGCCACCCGCATGGGAGCTAACTATGGCTACACCTTC CATRMGANYGYTF
. . TRBJ2-5 TRBV19 TGTGCCAGTAGTATCCTGGGACAAGAGACCCAGTACTTC CASSILGQETQYF
. . TRBJ2-7 TRBV27 TGTGCCAGCAGTTTAGGACTCTCCTACGAGCAGTACTTC CASSLGLSYEQYF
. TRBD2 TRBJ2-3 TRBV28 TGTGCCAGCAGTTTCCCTTCCCTAGCGGGAGAAACAGATACGCAGTATTTT CASSFPSLAGETDTQYF
. . TRBJ2-7 TRBV4-1 TGCGCCAGCAGCCAGGGGGGGACACCGAGCTCCTACGAGCAGTACTTC CASSQGGTPSSYEQYF
. . TRBJ2-7 TRBV27 TGTGCCAGCAGTTCCCTCAGCTACGAGCAGTACTTC CASSSLSYEQYF
. TRBD2 TRBJ2-5 TRBV9 TGTGCCAGCAGCCCGAATTACTCGGGAGGTGAGACCCAGTACTTC CASSPNYSGGETQYF
. . TRBJ2-3 TRBV15 TGTGCCACCAGCGGCACAGATTTCAGATCGCAGTATTTT CATSGTDFRSQYF
. . TRBJ2-7 TRBV28 TGTGCCAGCAGTTTTTTGGGGTTGAGCTACGAGCAGTACTTC CASSFLGLSYEQYF
once . TRBJ2-1 TRBV27 TGTGCCGATCGGGGCTCCTACAATGAGCAGTTCTTC CADRGSYNEQFF
. . TRBJ1-1 TRBV5-4 TGTGCCCTCCACAGTCGAGGTGGGTCCGGAGCTTTCTTT CALHSRGGSGAFF
. . TRBJ2-7 TRBV4-2 TGTGCCAGCAGCCCGGGGACTGGTCCCGGGTTTGAGCAGTACTTC CASSPGTGPGFEQYF
. . TRBJ2-4 TRBV4-1 TGCGCCAGCAGCGTGACAGCGGCTGGAGCCAAAAACATTCAGTACTTC CASSVTAAGAKNIQYF
. TRBD1 TRBJ2-5 TRBV27 TGTGCCAGCAGCCCGACAGGGACGGAGACCCAGTACTTC CASSPTGTETQYF
. TRBD2 TRBJ2-1 TRBV11-2 TGTGCCAGCACAACTCCCGGGACTAGCGGTTACAATGAGCAGTTCTTC CASTTPGTSGYNEQFF
. . TRBJ2-5 TRBV29-1 TGCAGCGTTGAAGGACTTGAAGAGACCCAGTACTTC CSVEGLEETQYF
. . TRBJ2-7 TRBV5-6 TGTGCCAGCAGCTTGTACAGGGCGTTGGAGCAGTACTTC CASSLYRALEQYF
. TRBD2 TRBJ2-7 TRBV5-6 TGTGCCAGCAACCCTAGCGGGAGCTGGCACGAGCAGTACTTC CASNPSGSWHEQYF
. . TRBJ1-1 TRBV28 TGTGCCAGCAGTTTATGGGGGAGGAACACTGAAGCTTTCTTT CASSLWGRNTEAFF
. . TRBJ2-3 TRBV28 TGTGCCAGCAGTCTACAGGGGAGGGTCGCGGGATTCACAGATACGCAGTATTTT CASSLQGRVAGFTDTQYF